This T cell receptor beta chain originates from a study of T cell repertoires in cytomegalovirus infection. About the study: A matching HLA type, together with CMV infection, was signaled by public TCR beta signatures.

Note on this clonotype: Its specificity is not known.

Study-wide results and caveats: HLA-C-restricted CMV-specific TCR beta clonotypes prevailed in the ex vivo response.

TCRdb used MiXCR to reprocess the reads, holding one entry per CDR3 protein. The table has about 340,000 distinct CDR3 sequences, about 28% seen once; the top ten hold 20%. The source of this sequence is a human donor in good health (CMV status not recorded). Some clones in this sample may be carry-over from other donors' samples. This material consisted of cultured PBMCs, taken from culture after CMV antigen stimulation.

In nucleotides, the CDR3 is TGTGCCAGCAGCCGCCGGGACACAGTTAGCTATGGCTACACCTTC. Its translation: CASSRRDTVSYGYTF. V usage is TRBV3-1 and J usage is TRBJ1-2; D might be TRBD1 (6 bases). CDR1 and CDR2 from the germline V gene are LGHDT and YNNKEL (reference sequence). V was clipped by 4 bases and J by 4 bases, with 16 bases between them. This CDR3 is 15 amino acids long.